Below, 22 T cell receptor beta chains from the same sample are listed, as sequenced in a study of OX40 agonist ivuxolimab in advanced cancers. Produced via immunoSEQ multiplex PCR; TCRdb's table is partial and in-frame only. The table lists around 66,000 clones, roughly nine tenths of them singletons. Material: CD4+ or CD8+ T cells sorted from blood, obtained in a trial of the OX40 agonist ivuxolimab. The receptors were sampled from an adult with an advanced solid tumor such as melanoma, head and neck, liver or kidney cancer.

This clone was picked up one time. V gene TRBV5-4 combines with J gene TRBJ1-2, with 7 bases lining up with TRBD1. With 4 bases clipped from V and 8 bases from J, the junction kept 8 bases outside the gene matches. CDR1 and CDR2 (germline): SGHNT, YYREEE (reference sequence). This CDR3 is built from 13 residues. Here the CDR3 DNA reads TGTGCCAGCAGCGCCGACAGGGTTAGCGGCTACACCTTC. Its protein is CASSADRVSGYTF.

The V gene is TRBV6-1, the J gene TRBJ2-3; D tentatively reads TRBD1 or TRBD2 (6 bases each). This CDR3 is 16 amino acids long. V was cut by 1 base and J by 0 bases, with 11 bases left in between. Per germline, CDR1 MNHNS and CDR2 SASEGT. The CDR3 DNA reads as TGTGCCAGCAGTGAAGATAGGGGGGCCAGCACAGATACGCAGTATTTT. Translating gives CASSEDRGASTDTQYF.

The V gene is TRBV27, the J gene TRBJ2-1; 13 nucleotides agree with TRBD2. With 4 bases clipped from V and 10 bases from J, the junction kept 7 bases outside the gene matches. The germline CDR1 and CDR2 sequences are MNHEY and SMNVEV (reference sequence). CDR3 length equals 15 residues. CDR3 DNA: TGTGCCAGCAGTTCCGGACTAGCGGGGGTTCAGGAGCAGTTCTTC. Translation gives CASSSGLAGVQEQFF.

A single count supports this clone. The V gene is TRBV6-6, the J gene TRBJ1-2; 8 nucleotides align to TRBD1. The CDR3 runs 15 residues. V lost 2 bases to trimming and J lost 7 bases; unmatched junction nucleotides: 9. The germline V gene encodes CDR1 MNHNY and CDR2 SVGAGI (reference sequence). The CDR3 region has the DNA TGTGCCAGCAGTTACGGACCCCAGGGGGCAGGTGGCTACACCTTC. This gives the protein CASSYGPQGAGGYTF.

This clone appeared a single time. DNA for the CDR3: TGTGCCAGCAGTTTATCCCTGGTAGGGGGCGTCTATGGCTACACCTTC. It encodes CASSLSLVGGVYGYTF. The chain recombines TRBV28 with TRBJ1-2; 7 bases line up with TRBD1. V shed 1 base, J shed 4 bases, and the junction held 9 bases outside the gene matches. This CDR3 has 16 amino acids. The germline CDR1 and CDR2 sequences are MDHEN and SYDVKM.

This sequence joins TRBV7-2 and TRBJ1-1; D is unresolved. From germline, CDR1 is SGHTA and CDR2 FQGNSA. The V end was cut by 1 base, the J end by 1 base, with 7 bases between. The CDR3 is made up of 14 amino acids. CDR3 nucleotides: TGTGCCAGCAGCTTAGGCAGGCAGAACACTGAAGCTTTCTTT. It yields the protein CASSLGRQNTEAFF.

The rearrangement links TRBV7-7 to TRBJ2-2; D unclear. The CDR3 runs 13 residues. The V gene lost 2 bases and the J gene lost 3 bases, with 4 bases spanning the gap. CDR1 is SSHAT and CDR2 is FNYEAQ in the germline V gene (reference sequence). The CDR3 is CASSLSHTGELFF. The DNA for the CDR3 is TGTGCCAGCAGCTTATCGCACACCGGGGAGCTGTTTTTT.

The chain is built from TRBV7-6 and TRBJ2-3; 16 bases agree with TRBD2. The CDR3 extends over 18 amino acids. The germline V gene encodes CDR1 SGHVS and CDR2 FNYEAQ. The J segment lost 5 bases and the V segment lost 6 bases, leaving 11 bases of the junction unmatched. CDR3 residues: CASSAGGTSGRAVDTQYF. For the CDR3, the DNA is TGTGCCAGCAGTGCTGGCGGGACTAGCGGGAGGGCCGTAGATACGCAGTATTTT.

V and J are TRBV7-9 and TRBJ2-5, with TRBD2 matching 14 bases. The germline CDR1 and CDR2 sequences are SEHNR and FQNEAQ (reference sequence). Trimming cost V 4 bases and J 6 bases; bases outside gene matches: 7. CDR3 length equals 16 residues. DNA for the CDR3: TGTGCCAGCAGCTCCCGACTAGCGGGAGGGCCACAGACCCAGTACTTC. This codes for CASSSRLAGGPQTQYF.

This sequence joins TRBV15 and TRBJ2-1; TRBD1 might be the D (6 bases). From germline, CDR1 is LNHNV and CDR2 YYDKDF (reference sequence). Trimming cost V 9 bases and J 0 bases, with 15 bases left between them. The length of the CDR3 is 15 residues. The CDR3 protein is CATARNRDSYNEQFF. CDR3 nucleotides: TGTGCCACGGCCCGGAACAGGGACTCCTACAATGAGCAGTTCTTC.

In this sample, this clone turned up once. V is TRBV28 and J is TRBJ2-3; 9 bases match TRBD1. Looked up from germline, CDR1 is MDHEN and CDR2 is SYDVKM. The CDR3 has 13 residues. J gave up 6 bases and V 8 bases, and 6 bases lay outside the gene matches. The CDR3 DNA is TGTGCCAGCCAAGGACAGGGGATGGATACGCAGTATTTT. Translated, it gives CASQGQGMDTQYF.

The chain joins TRBV19 to TRBJ1-6, with D unresolved. This CDR3 has 16 amino acids. Germline V CDR1 and CDR2: LNHDA, SQIVND (reference sequence). V lost 6 bases and J 1 base, leaving 13 bases between the germline ends. The CDR3 region is CASRNTPESYNSPLHF. CDR3 in DNA: TGTGCCAGTAGGAACACTCCCGAATCCTATAATTCACCCCTCCACTTT.

The chain has TRBV5-8 and TRBJ1-5; TRBD1 matches 9 bases. The V and J ends lost 0 bases and 6 bases, in that order; junction bases with no gene match: 1. The germline V gene has CDR1 SGHTS and CDR2 YDEGEE. The CDR3 covers 14 residues. The CDR3 reads CASSLDRGRQPQHF. The CDR3, as DNA: TGTGCCAGCAGCTTGGACAGGGGGCGTCAGCCCCAGCATTTT.

The V gene is TRBV5-1, the J gene TRBJ2-3, with D maybe TRBD2 (6 bases). The CDR3 has 15 amino acids. V lost 3 bases and J 1 base, leaving 12 bases between the germline ends. CDR1 SGHRS and CDR2 YFSETQ come from the germline V gene. CDR3 protein: CASSSALAGTDTQYF. The CDR3 DNA follows: TGCGCCAGCAGCTCAGCCTTAGCGGGCACAGATACGCAGTATTTT.

V usage is TRBV13 and J usage is TRBJ1-2; 7 nucleotides match TRBD1. CDR3 length equals 14 residues. The V and J ends lost 5 bases and 6 bases, in that order; junction bases with no gene match: 9. CDR1 is PRHDT and CDR2 is FYEKMQ in the germline V gene (reference sequence). CDR3 loop: CASSESQGLDGYTF. CDR3 DNA: TGTGCCAGCAGCGAATCACAGGGGTTAGATGGCTACACCTTC.

This chain joins TRBV29-1 and TRBJ2-5; D ambiguous. Germline CDR1 is SQVTM and CDR2 is ANQGSEA. This CDR3 region has 14 residues. Trimming removed 1 base at V and 5 bases at J, with 14 bases between. CDR3 protein: CSVEGPQGGETQYF. The CDR3, as DNA: TGCAGCGTTGAAGGTCCCCAAGGTGGCGAGACCCAGTACTTC. Full variable domain (outside the CDR3, taken from reference TRBV29-1 and TRBJ2-5): SAVISQKPSRDICQRGTSLTIQCQVDSQVTMMFWYRQQPGQSLTLIATANQGSEATYESGFVIDKFPISRPNLTFSTLTVSNMSPEDSSIYLCSVEGPQGGETQYFGPGTRLLVL.

V and J are TRBV19 and TRBJ1-1; tentatively, D is TRBD1 (6 bases). The CDR3 extends over 14 amino acids. Germline V gene sequence: CDR1 LNHDA, CDR2 SQIVND (reference sequence). V shed 10 bases and J shed 7 bases, with 22 bases lying between them. CDR3 protein: CAISDRPLVGEAFF. CDR3 nucleotides: TGTGCCATCTCTGACAGGCCGTTAGTAGGTGAAGCTTTCTTT.

The chain carries TRBV7-2 and TRBJ2-1, with 7 bases matching TRBD1. The CDR3 runs to 15 residues. The V segment lost 6 bases and the J segment 4 bases; nucleotides outside the gene matches: 9. Germline values: CDR1 SGHTA, CDR2 FQGNSA. The CDR3 sequence: CASRLSRQGYNEQFF. The CDR3 DNA follows: TGTGCCAGCAGGCTTAGCCGACAGGGTTACAATGAGCAGTTCTTC. The variable domain in full, completed from reference TRBV7-2 and TRBJ2-1, reads GAGVSQSPSNKVTEKGKDVELRCDPISGHTALYWYRQSLGQGLEFLIYFQGNSAPDKSGLPSDRFSAERTGGSVSTLTIQRTQQEDSAVYLCASRLSRQGYNEQFFGPGTRLTVL.

The chain carries TRBV28 and TRBJ1-1; no definite D call. Germline V lookup: CDR1 MDHEN, CDR2 SYDVKM. Trimming stripped 6 bases from V and 6 bases from J, with 8 bases between. The CDR3 covers 11 residues. CDR3 in amino acids: CASSRSAEAFF. CDR3 nucleotides: TGTGCCAGCAGCCGATCCGCTGAAGCTTTCTTT.

CDR3 sequence reads: CATIRWTGRFEKLFF. The CDR3 region has the DNA TGTGCCACCATCCGGTGGACAGGGCGTTTTGAAAAACTGTTTTTT. The V and J genes are TRBV15 and TRBJ1-4, with 8 nucleotides matching TRBD1. Trimming cost V 7 bases and J 7 bases; bases outside gene matches: 11. Germline V gene data show CDR1 as LNHNV and CDR2 as YYDKDF (reference sequence). This CDR3 contains 15 residues.

J is TRBJ1-5 and V is TRBV7-9; D call uncertain. CDR3 length equals 16 residues. Germline CDR1 is SEHNR and CDR2 is FQNEAQ (reference sequence). The V end was cut by 0 bases, the J end by 1 base, with 10 bases between. For the CDR3, the DNA is TGTGCCAGCAGCTTAGCCGGCAGCGAGAGCAATCAGCCCCAGCATTTT. As protein: CASSLAGSESNQPQHF.

The CDR3 loop is CASSERPGWSLANYGYTF. CDR3 DNA: TGTGCCAGCAGTGAAAGGCCTGGTTGGTCGTTAGCTAACTATGGCTACACCTTC. The chain carries TRBV2 and TRBJ1-2, with unresolved D. CDR1 is SNHLY, CDR2 FYNNEI, per germline. V shed 2 bases and J shed 0 bases, with 19 bases lying between them. The CDR3 loop spans 18 amino acids.